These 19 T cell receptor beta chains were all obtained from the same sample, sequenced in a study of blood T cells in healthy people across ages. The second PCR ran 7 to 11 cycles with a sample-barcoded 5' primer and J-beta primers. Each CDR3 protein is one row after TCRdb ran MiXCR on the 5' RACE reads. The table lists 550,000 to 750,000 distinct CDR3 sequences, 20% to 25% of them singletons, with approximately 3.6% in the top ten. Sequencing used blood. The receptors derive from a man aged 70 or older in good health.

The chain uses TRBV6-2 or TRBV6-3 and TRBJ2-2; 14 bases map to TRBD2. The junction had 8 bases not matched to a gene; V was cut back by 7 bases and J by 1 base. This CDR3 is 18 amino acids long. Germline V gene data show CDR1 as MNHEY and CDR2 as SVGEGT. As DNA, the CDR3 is TGTGCCAGCACCGGGACTAGCGGGAGAAGAGGGAACACCGGGGAGCTGTTTTTT. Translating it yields CASTGTSGRRGNTGELFF.

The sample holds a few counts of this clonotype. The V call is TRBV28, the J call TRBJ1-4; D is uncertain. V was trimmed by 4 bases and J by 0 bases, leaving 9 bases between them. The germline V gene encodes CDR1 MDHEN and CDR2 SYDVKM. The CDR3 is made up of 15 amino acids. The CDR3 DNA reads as TGTGCCAGCAGTTCTTTCTCTGCAACTAATGAAAAACTGTTTTTT. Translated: CASSSFSATNEKLFF.

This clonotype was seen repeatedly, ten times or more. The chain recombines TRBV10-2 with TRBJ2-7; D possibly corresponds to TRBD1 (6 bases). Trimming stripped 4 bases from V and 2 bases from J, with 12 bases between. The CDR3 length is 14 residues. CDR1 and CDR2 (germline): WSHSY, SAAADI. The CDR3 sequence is CASSGQGLTYEQYF. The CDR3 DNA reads TGCGCCAGCAGTGGGCAGGGGCTGACCTACGAGCAGTACTTC.

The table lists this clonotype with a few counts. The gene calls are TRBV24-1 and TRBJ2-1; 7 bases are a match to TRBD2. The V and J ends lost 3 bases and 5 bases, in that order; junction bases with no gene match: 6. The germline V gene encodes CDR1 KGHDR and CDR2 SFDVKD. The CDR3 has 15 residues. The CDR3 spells CATSDGPGGHNEQFF. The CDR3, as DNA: TGTGCCACCAGTGATGGACCGGGAGGCCACAATGAGCAGTTCTTC.

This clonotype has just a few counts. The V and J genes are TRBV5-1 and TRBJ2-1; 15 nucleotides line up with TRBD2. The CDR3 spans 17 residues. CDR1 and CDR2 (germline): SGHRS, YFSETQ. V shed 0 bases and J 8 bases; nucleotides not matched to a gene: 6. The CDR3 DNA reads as TGCGCCAGCAGCTTGGACATAGGACTAGCGGGAGGGTATGAGCAGTTCTTC. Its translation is CASSLDIGLAGGYEQFF.

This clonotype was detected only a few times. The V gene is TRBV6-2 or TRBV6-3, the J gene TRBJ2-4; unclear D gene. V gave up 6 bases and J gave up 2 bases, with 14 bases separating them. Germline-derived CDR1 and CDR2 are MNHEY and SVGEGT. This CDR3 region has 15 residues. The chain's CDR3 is CASSRVEVSKNIQYF. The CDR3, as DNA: TGTGCCAGCAGCCGAGTGGAAGTCTCCAAAAACATTCAGTACTTC.

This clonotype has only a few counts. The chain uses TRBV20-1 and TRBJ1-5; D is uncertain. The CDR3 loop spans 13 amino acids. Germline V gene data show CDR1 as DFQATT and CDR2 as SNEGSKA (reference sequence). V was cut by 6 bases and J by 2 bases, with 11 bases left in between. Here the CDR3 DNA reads TGCAGTGCCGAGCGGGGAGGCAATCAGCCCCAGCATTTT. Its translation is CSAERGGNQPQHF.

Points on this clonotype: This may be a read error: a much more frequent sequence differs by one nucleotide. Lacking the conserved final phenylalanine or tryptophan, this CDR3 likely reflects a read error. Here the CDR3 DNA reads TGCAGTGCTTTGCCGATGAACACTGAAGCTTTCTCT. It is translated as CSALPMNTEAFS. The chain uses TRBV20-1 and TRBJ1-1, with D unclear. CDR1 is DFQATT and CDR2 is SNEGSKA in the germline V gene (reference sequence). The CDR3 spans 12 residues. Trimming left V 5 bases short and J 0 bases short, with 7 bases between.

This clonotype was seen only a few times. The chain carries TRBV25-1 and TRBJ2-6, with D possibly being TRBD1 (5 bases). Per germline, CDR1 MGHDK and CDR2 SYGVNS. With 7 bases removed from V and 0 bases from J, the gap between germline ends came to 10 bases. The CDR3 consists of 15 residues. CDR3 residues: CASTEDSSGANVLTF. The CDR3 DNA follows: TGTGCCAGCACCGAAGACAGCTCTGGGGCCAACGTCCTGACTTTC.

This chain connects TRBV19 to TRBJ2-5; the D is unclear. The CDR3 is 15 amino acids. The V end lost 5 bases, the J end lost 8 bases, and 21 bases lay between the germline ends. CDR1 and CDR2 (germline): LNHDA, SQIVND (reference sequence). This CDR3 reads CASSGRNQRLNTQYF. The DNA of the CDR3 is TGTGCCAGTAGTGGGCGGAATCAGCGCTTAAATACCCAGTACTTC.

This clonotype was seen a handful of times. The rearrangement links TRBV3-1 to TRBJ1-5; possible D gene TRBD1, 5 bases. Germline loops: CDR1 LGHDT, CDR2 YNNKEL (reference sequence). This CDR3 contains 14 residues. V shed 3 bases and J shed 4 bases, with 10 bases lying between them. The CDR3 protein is CASSQGVDNQPQHF. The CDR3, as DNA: TGTGCCAGCAGCCAGGGGGTGGATAATCAGCCCCAGCATTTT.

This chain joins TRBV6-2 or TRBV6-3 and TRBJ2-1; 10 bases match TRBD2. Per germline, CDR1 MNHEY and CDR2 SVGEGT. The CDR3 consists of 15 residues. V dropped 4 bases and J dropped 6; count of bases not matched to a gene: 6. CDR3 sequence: CASSFGTSDSNEQFF. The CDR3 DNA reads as TGTGCCAGCAGTTTCGGGACTAGCGATTCCAATGAGCAGTTCTTC.

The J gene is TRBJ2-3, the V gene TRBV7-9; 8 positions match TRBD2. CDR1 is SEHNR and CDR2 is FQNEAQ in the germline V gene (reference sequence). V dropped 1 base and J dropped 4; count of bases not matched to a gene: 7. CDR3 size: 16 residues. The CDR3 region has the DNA TGTGCCAGCAGCTTAGGCGGCGGGAGGAGTGCAGATACGCAGTATTTT. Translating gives CASSLGGGRSADTQYF.

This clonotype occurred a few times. Here the CDR3 DNA reads TGCGCCAGCAGCCTACGTTGGGGGGCGCAAGGCTACACCTTC. Its translation: CASSLRWGAQGYTF. This rearrangement joins TRBV4-1 to TRBJ1-2, with a tentative D call TRBD1 (6 bases). With 4 bases removed from V and 8 bases from J, the gap between germline ends came to 17 bases. The CDR3 runs to 14 residues. CDR1 is MGHRA and CDR2 is YSYEKL in the germline V gene.

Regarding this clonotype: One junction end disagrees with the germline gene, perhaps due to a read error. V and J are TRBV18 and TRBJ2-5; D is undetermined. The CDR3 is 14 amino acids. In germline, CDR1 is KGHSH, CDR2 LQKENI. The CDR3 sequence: CASSPPGSAETQNF. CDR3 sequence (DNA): TGTGCCAGCTCACCACCCGGCTCTGCAGAGACCCAGAACTTC.

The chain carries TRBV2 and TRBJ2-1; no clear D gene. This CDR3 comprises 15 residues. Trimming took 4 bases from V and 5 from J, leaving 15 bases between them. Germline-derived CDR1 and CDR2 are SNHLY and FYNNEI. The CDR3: CASSVSYAGDNEQFF. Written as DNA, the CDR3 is TGTGCCAGCAGTGTTTCTTATGCTGGAGACAATGAGCAGTTCTTC.

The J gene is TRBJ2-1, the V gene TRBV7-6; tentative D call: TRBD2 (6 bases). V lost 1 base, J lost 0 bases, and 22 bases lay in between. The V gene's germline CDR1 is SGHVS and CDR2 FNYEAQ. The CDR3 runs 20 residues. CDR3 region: CASSLGVLRPGGRSYNEQFF. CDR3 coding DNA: TGTGCCAGCAGCTTAGGCGTTTTACGGCCCGGGGGTCGCTCCTACAATGAGCAGTTCTTC.

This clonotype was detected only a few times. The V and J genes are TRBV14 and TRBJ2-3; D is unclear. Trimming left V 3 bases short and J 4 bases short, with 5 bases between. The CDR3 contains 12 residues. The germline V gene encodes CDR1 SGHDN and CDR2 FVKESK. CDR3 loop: CASSHWPDTQYF. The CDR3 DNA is TGTGCCAGCAGCCACTGGCCAGATACGCAGTATTTT.

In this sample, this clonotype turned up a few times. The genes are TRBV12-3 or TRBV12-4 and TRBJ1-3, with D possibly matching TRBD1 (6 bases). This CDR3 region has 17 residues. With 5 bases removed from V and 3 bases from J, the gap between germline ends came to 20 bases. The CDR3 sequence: CASSPRTGYLFGNTIYF. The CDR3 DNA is TGTGCCAGCAGTCCGCGCACAGGGTATTTGTTTGGAAACACCATATATTTT.